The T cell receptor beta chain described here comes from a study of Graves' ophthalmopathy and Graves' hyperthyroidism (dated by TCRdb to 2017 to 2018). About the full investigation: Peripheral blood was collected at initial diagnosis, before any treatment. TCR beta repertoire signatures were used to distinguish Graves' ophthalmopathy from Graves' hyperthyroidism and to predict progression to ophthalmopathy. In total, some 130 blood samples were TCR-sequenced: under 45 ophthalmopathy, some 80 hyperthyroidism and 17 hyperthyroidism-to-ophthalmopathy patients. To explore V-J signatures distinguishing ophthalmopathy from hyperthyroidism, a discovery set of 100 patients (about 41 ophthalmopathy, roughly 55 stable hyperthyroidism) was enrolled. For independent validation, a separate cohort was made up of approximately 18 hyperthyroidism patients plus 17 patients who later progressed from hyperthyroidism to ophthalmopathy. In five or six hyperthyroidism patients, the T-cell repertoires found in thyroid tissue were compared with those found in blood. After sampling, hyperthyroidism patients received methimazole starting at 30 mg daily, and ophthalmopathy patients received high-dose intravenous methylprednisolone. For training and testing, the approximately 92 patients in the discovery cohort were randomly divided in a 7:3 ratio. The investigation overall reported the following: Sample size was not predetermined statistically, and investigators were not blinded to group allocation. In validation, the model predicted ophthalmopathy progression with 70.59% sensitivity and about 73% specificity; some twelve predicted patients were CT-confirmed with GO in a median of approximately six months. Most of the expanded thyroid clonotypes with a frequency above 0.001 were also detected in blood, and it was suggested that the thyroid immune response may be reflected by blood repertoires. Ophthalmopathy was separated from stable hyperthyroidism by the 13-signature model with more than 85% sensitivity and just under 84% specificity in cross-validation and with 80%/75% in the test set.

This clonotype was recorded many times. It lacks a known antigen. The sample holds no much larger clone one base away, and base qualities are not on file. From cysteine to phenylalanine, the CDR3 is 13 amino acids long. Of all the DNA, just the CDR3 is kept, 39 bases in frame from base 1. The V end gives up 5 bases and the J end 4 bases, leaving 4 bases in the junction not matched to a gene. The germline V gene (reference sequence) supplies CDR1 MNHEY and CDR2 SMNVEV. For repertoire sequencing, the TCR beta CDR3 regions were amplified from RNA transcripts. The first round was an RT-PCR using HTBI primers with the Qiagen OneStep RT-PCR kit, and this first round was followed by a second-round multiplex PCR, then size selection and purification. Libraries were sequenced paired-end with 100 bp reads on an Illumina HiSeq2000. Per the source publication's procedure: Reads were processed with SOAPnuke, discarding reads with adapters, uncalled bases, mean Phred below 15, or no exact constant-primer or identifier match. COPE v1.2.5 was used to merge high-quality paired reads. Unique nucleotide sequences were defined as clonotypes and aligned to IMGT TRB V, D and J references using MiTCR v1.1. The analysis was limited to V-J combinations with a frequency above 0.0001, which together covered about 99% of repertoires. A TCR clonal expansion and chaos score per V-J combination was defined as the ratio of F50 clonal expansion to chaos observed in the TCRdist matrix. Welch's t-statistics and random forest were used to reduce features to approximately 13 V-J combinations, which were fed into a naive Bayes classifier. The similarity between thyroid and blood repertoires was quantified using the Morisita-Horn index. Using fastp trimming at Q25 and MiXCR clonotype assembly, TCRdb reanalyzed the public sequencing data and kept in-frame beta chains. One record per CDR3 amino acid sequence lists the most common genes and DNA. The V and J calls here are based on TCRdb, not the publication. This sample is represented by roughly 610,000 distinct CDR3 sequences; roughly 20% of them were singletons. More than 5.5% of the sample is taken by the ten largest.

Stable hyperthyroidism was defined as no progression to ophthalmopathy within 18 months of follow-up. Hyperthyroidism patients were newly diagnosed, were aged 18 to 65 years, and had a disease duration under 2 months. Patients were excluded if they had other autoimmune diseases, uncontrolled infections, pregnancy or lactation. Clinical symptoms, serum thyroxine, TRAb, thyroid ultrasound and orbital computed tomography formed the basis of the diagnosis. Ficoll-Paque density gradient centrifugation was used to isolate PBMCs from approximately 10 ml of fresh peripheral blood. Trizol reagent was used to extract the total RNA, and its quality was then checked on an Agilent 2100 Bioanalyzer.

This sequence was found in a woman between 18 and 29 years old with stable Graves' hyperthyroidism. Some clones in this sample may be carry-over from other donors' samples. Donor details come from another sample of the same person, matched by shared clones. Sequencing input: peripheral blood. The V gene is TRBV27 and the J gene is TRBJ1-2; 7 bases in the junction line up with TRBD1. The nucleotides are TGTGCCAGCAGTAACGACAGGGCCTATGGCTACACCTTC. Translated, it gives CASSNDRAYGYTF.